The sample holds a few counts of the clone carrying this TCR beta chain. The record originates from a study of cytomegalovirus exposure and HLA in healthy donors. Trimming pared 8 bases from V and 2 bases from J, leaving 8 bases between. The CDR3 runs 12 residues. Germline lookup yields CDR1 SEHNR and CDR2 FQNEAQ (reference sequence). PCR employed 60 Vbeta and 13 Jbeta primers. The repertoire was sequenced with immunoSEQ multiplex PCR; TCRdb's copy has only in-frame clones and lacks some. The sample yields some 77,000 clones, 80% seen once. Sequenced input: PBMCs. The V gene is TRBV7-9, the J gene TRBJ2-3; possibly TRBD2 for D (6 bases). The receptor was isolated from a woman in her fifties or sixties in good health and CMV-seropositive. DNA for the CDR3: TGTGCCAGCGGGGGGTTCACAGATACGCAGTATTTT. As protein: CASGGFTDTQYF. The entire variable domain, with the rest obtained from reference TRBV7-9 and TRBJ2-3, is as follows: DTGVSQNPRHKITKRGQNVTFRCDPISEHNRLYWYRQTLGQGPEFLTYFQNEAQLEKSRLLSDRFSAERPKGSFSTLEIQRTEQGDSAMYLCASGGFTDTQYFGPGTRLTVL.